Listed here are 32 T cell receptor beta chains from one sample, sequenced in a study of CD8 T cells in ankylosing spondylitis. TCRdb called the 5' RACE reads again in MiXCR, with one record for every CDR3 protein. The top ten clones hold around 30% of a sample with about 27,000 distinct CDR3 sequences, over 7% of them seen once. The sample consisted of blood. The receptors shown here come from a male donor with ankylosing spondylitis or in good health (not recorded which).

V usage is TRBV20-1 and J usage is TRBJ2-2, with D perhaps TRBD1 (6 bases). Trimming cost V 1 base and J 2 bases, with 11 bases left between them. In germline, CDR1 is DFQATT, CDR2 SNEGSKA (reference sequence). CDR3 size: 15 residues. The CDR3 loop is CSARVTGPNTGELFF. The CDR3, as DNA: TGCAGTGCTAGAGTGACAGGCCCAAACACCGGGGAGCTGTTTTTT.

The sample holds a few counts of this clonotype. This sequence joins TRBV3-1 and TRBJ2-3; 7 bases fit TRBD2. The CDR3 is 15 residues long. Germline trimming cut 6 bases from V and 1 base from J; bases unmatched to any gene: 7. Germline assignment: CDR1 LGHDT and CDR2 YNNKEL (reference sequence). The CDR3 loop reads CASSYGGYGTDTQYF. CDR3 nucleotide sequence: TGTGCCAGCAGTTACGGGGGGTACGGCACAGATACGCAGTATTTT.

This clonotype was observed a handful of times. The chain's CDR3 is CASSLWAISSYNEQFF. CDR3 coding DNA: TGTGCCAGCAGTTTATGGGCAATTAGCTCCTACAATGAGCAGTTCTTC. This chain joins TRBV28 and TRBJ2-1; D not certain. V dropped 0 bases and J dropped 0 bases, with 9 bases sitting between them. This CDR3 is built from 16 residues. Per germline, CDR1 MDHEN and CDR2 SYDVKM.

This rearrangement joins TRBV6-2 or TRBV6-3 to TRBJ2-5, with a weak D call TRBD2 (7 bases). The CDR3 consists of 14 residues. V dropped 5 bases and J dropped 4 bases, with 14 bases sitting between them. Germline values: CDR1 MNHEY, CDR2 SVGEGT. In DNA form, the CDR3 reads TGTGCCAGCAGTACAGGGACGGGAGGAGAGACCCAGTACTTC. This codes for CASSTGTGGETQYF.

This clonotype was observed a few times. The rearrangement uses TRBV20-1 and TRBJ2-3, with 9 positions matching TRBD1. There are 13 residues in the CDR3. V shed 2 bases and J 5 bases; nucleotides not matched to a gene: 2. From germline, CDR1 is DFQATT and CDR2 SNEGSKA (reference sequence). Written as DNA, the CDR3 is TGCAGTGCTAGACACAGGGGGCTAGATACGCAGTATTTT. Translation gives CSARHRGLDTQYF.

This rearrangement joins TRBV5-1 to TRBJ1-4; TRBD1 matches 9 bases. V dropped 4 bases and J dropped 5; count of bases not matched to a gene: 3. The CDR3 consists of 14 residues. The germline V gene has CDR1 SGHRS and CDR2 YFSETQ. The CDR3 region is CASSKTGGNEKLFF. CDR3 bases: TGCGCCAGCAGCAAGACAGGGGGAAATGAAAAACTGTTTTTT.

There are a few counts of this clonotype. This chain uses TRBV9 with TRBJ2-5; TRBD2 aligns across 12 bases. The CDR3 consists of 15 residues. V trimming: 4 bases; J trimming: 4 bases; junction bases outside the gene matches: 5. From germline, CDR1 is SGDLS and CDR2 YYNGEE. The CDR3 spells CASSFATSGRETQYF. In nucleotides, the CDR3 is TGTGCCAGCAGCTTTGCGACTAGCGGGAGAGAGACCCAGTACTTC.

The rearrangement uses TRBV7-9 and TRBJ2-3; D remains ambiguous. CDR3 length equals 12 residues. Per germline, CDR1 SEHNR and CDR2 FQNEAQ (reference sequence). The V gene lost 4 bases and the J gene lost 0 bases, with 2 bases spanning the gap. CDR3 sequence (DNA): TGTGCCAGCAGCTCCAGCACAGATACGCAGTATTTT. It specifies CASSSSTDTQYF.

This clonotype came up many times. The chain recombines TRBV29-1 with TRBJ1-4; D gene unclear. V lost 7 bases to trimming and J lost 5 bases, with 14 bases between them. CDR3 length: 13 amino acids. The germline CDR1 and CDR2 sequences are SQVTM and ANQGSEA. This CDR3 is CSATEPRNEKLFF. CDR3 coding DNA: TGCAGCGCCACCGAGCCCAGGAATGAAAAACTGTTTTTT. Full variable domain (outside the CDR3, taken from reference TRBV29-1 and TRBJ1-4): SAVISQKPSRDICQRGTSLTIQCQVDSQVTMMFWYRQQPGQSLTLIATANQGSEATYESGFVIDKFPISRPNLTFSTLTVSNMSPEDSSIYLCSATEPRNEKLFFGSGTQLSVL.

This chain uses TRBV5-4 with TRBJ2-1; tentative D call: TRBD2 (5 bases). V was shortened by 7 bases and J by 7 bases, with 12 bases between the two germline ends. This CDR3 has 12 amino acids. From germline, CDR1 is SGHNT and CDR2 YYREEE (reference sequence). The CDR3 region has the DNA TGTGCCAGCGGAGGAAGGGCAAATGAGCAGTTCTTC. Translated, it gives CASGGRANEQFF. Filled out from reference TRBV5-4 and TRBJ2-1, the complete variable domain reads ETGVTQSPTHLIKTRGQQVTLRCSSQSGHNTVSWYQQALGQGPQFIFQYYREEENGRGNFPPRFSGLQFPNYSSELNVNALELDDSALYLCASGGRANEQFFGPGTRLTVL.

This clonotype occurred a few times. This CDR3 reads CASSPSGRQDEQYF. DNA for the CDR3: TGCGCCAGCAGCCCCTCGGGCAGGCAAGACGAGCAGTACTTC. The chain couples TRBV5-1 to TRBJ2-7; D is unclear. CDR1 is SGHRS and CDR2 is YFSETQ in the germline V gene. Trimming took 4 bases from V and 5 from J, leaving 16 bases between them. The CDR3 is 14 amino acids.

This clonotype was picked up many times. The chain uses TRBV6-6 and TRBJ2-2, with D unresolved. The CDR3 consists of 13 residues. Trimming removed 6 bases at V and 3 bases at J, with 8 bases between. Per germline, CDR1 MNHNY and CDR2 SVGAGI (reference sequence). The CDR3 DNA reads TGTGCCAGCAGGAGTTCGGACACCGGGGAGCTGTTTTTT. Its protein product is CASRSSDTGELFF.

Many counts were recorded for this clonotype. This chain links TRBV14 with TRBJ1-3; D possibly corresponds to TRBD1 (5 bases). Germline lookup yields CDR1 SGHDN and CDR2 FVKESK. CDR3 length equals 15 residues. Trimming left V 4 bases short and J 1 base short, with 11 bases between. In DNA form, the CDR3 reads TGTGCCAGCAGCCGCTTTCAGGGTTCTGGAAACACCATATATTTT. Translating gives CASSRFQGSGNTIYF. The full variable domain, in which reference TRBV14 and TRBJ1-3 provide the parts outside the CDR3, is EAGVTQFPSHSVIEKGQTVTLRCDPISGHDNLYWYRRVMGKEIKFLLHFVKESKQDESGMPNNRFLAERTGGTYSTLKVQPAELEDSGVYFCASSRFQGSGNTIYFGEGSWLTVV.

J is TRBJ2-5 and V is TRBV29-1, with D hard to call. V lost 0 bases to trimming and J lost 2 bases, with 13 bases between them. CDR3 length: 15 residues. The V gene's germline CDR1 is SQVTM and CDR2 ANQGSEA. CDR3 sequence: CSVEDYGSVQETQYF. The CDR3 nucleotides read TGCAGCGTTGAAGATTATGGGTCAGTACAAGAGACCCAGTACTTC.

This clonotype was detected many times. The rearrangement joins TRBV2 to TRBJ2-3; D gene uncertain. This CDR3 is 13 amino acids long. Germline-derived CDR1 and CDR2 are SNHLY and FYNNEI. Trimming took off 2 bases at V and 1 base at J, with 4 bases between the two ends. CDR3 amino acids: CASSERRTDTQYF. The CDR3 DNA is TGTGCCAGCAGTGAACGACGCACAGATACGCAGTATTTT.

V gene TRBV29-1 combines with J gene TRBJ2-3; possible D gene TRBD2, 5 bases. Trimming stripped 5 bases from V and 4 bases from J, with 7 bases between. CDR3 length: 11 residues. Germline values: CDR1 SQVTM, CDR2 ANQGSEA. The CDR3 reads CSVTEADTQYF. Here the CDR3 DNA reads TGCAGCGTTACGGAGGCAGATACGCAGTATTTT.

The chain recombines TRBV5-5 with TRBJ1-2; D call uncertain. The germline V gene encodes CDR1 SGHKS and CDR2 YYEKEE (reference sequence). The CDR3 is 14 residues long. V was trimmed by 0 bases and J by 2 bases, leaving 8 bases between them. CDR3 loop: CASSLEWMNYGYTF. For the CDR3, the DNA is TGTGCCAGCAGCTTGGAGTGGATGAACTATGGCTACACCTTC.

This clonotype was detected a few times. V gene TRBV10-3 combines with J gene TRBJ1-4; maybe TRBD1 (6 bases). The V end was cut by 8 bases, the J end by 6 bases, with 13 bases between. In germline, CDR1 is ENHRY, CDR2 SYGVKD. The CDR3 has 13 amino acids. This chain's CDR3 is CAICKGDYEKLFF. The DNA of the CDR3 is TGTGCCATCTGTAAGGGGGACTATGAAAAACTGTTTTTT.

The gene calls are TRBV29-1 and TRBJ2-7, with 9 nucleotides matching TRBD1. The CDR3 loop spans 13 amino acids. The V gene's germline CDR1 is SQVTM and CDR2 ANQGSEA. V shed 4 bases, J shed 2 bases, and the junction held 3 bases outside the gene matches. For the CDR3, the DNA is TGCAGCGTTGCCGGACAGGGGACCTACGAGCAGTACTTC. This codes for CSVAGQGTYEQYF.

This clonotype was picked up a small number of times. In nucleotides, the CDR3 is TGTGCCAGCAGTTATAGGAGGCAGGACACTGAAGCTTTCTTT. This sequence encodes CASSYRRQDTEAFF. This sequence joins TRBV6-5 and TRBJ1-1; the D is unclear. The ends were cut back, 3 bases at V and 3 bases at J, with 11 bases in the middle. Germline lookup yields CDR1 MNHEY and CDR2 SVGAGI. This CDR3 region has 14 residues.

This clonotype was seen more than once but under ten times. The chain recombines TRBV20-1 with TRBJ2-7; D is undetermined. This CDR3 region has 12 residues. CDR1 DFQATT and CDR2 SNEGSKA come from the germline V gene (reference sequence). V was cut by 2 bases and J by 0 bases, with 5 bases left in between. The CDR3 loop reads CSARRDSYEQYV. Here the CDR3 DNA reads TGCAGTGCTAGAAGGGACTCCTACGAGCAGTACGTC.

This rearrangement joins TRBV29-1 to TRBJ2-2; 8 bases are a match to TRBD2. CDR1 SQVTM and CDR2 ANQGSEA come from the germline V gene. Unmatched junction bases numbered 7, after V lost 7 bases and J lost 6 bases. The CDR3 extends over 13 amino acids. The CDR3 DNA sequence: TGCAGCGGGCGAGCGGGAGTAGCCGGGGAGCTGTTTTTT. Residues: CSGRAGVAGELFF.

The CDR3 spells CATSRRRQGANIQYF. The CDR3 bases are TGTGCCACCAGCCGAAGGAGACAGGGGGCGAACATTCAGTACTTC. The V gene is TRBV15, the J gene TRBJ2-4, with 10 bases identical to TRBD1. Trimming cost V 5 bases and J 7 bases; bases outside gene matches: 8. This CDR3 contains 15 residues. Germline assignment: CDR1 LNHNV and CDR2 YYDKDF (reference sequence).

In this sample, this clonotype turned up a few times. This chain connects TRBV7-2 to TRBJ2-3; D is uncertain. Trimming pared 3 bases from V and 8 bases from J, leaving 15 bases between. CDR3 size: 14 residues. CDR1 and CDR2 (germline): SGHTA, FQGNSA. This CDR3 is CASSLTSPAVTQYF. The CDR3 DNA is TGTGCCAGCAGCTTGACAAGCCCAGCAGTTACGCAGTATTTT.

In this sample, this clonotype turned up a few times. The genes are TRBV28 and TRBJ1-4; possible D gene TRBD1, 5 bases. The ends were cut back, 3 bases at V and 6 bases at J, with 14 bases in the middle. CDR1 and CDR2 (germline): MDHEN, SYDVKM. The CDR3 loop spans 15 amino acids. The CDR3 DNA follows: TGTGCCAGCAGTTTCATGCTGGGGGACGATGAAAAACTGTTTTTT. Its protein product is CASSFMLGDDEKLFF.

Many counts were recorded for this clonotype. This chain joins TRBV29-1 and TRBJ1-2; a weak D match, TRBD1 (5 bases). The CDR3 consists of 11 residues. Germline V gene sequence: CDR1 SQVTM, CDR2 ANQGSEA. CDR3 sequence: CSGRANYGYTF. The CDR3 DNA sequence: TGCAGTGGCAGGGCCAACTATGGCTACACCTTC.

This clonotype was detected ten times or more. Written as DNA, the CDR3 is TGTGCCAGCAGCTCCCCGTACAAGGCAGATACGCAGTATTTT. This translates into CASSSPYKADTQYF. The rearrangement links TRBV5-5 to TRBJ2-3; D is unclear. V was pared by 3 bases and J by 4 bases, with 12 bases between. Germline-derived CDR1 and CDR2 are SGHKS and YYEKEE (reference sequence). The CDR3 totals 14 residues.

This clonotype was observed a few times. The chain combines TRBV15 with TRBJ2-2; the D is unclear. Germline V CDR1 and CDR2: LNHNV, YYDKDF (reference sequence). Trimming shortened V by 0 bases and J by 6 bases, and 8 bases separated the two germline ends. The CDR3 extends over 14 amino acids. CDR3 residues: CATSRDVVAGELFF. CDR3 DNA sequence: TGTGCCACCAGCAGAGATGTCGTGGCCGGGGAGCTGTTTTTT.

This clonotype was detected only a few times. The rearrangement links TRBV20-1 to TRBJ2-1; no clear D gene. CDR3 size: 12 residues. From germline, CDR1 is DFQATT and CDR2 SNEGSKA (reference sequence). Deletions cut 3 bases from V and 10 bases from J, with 13 bases between. This CDR3 is CSASSPVGEQFF. The DNA for the CDR3 is TGCAGTGCTAGCTCCCCGGTGGGCGAGCAGTTCTTC.

The chain couples TRBV14 to TRBJ2-3; perhaps TRBD2 as D (5 bases). The CDR3 length is 12 residues. Germline-derived CDR1 and CDR2 are SGHDN and FVKESK. Trimming took off 6 bases at V and 7 bases at J, with 11 bases between the two ends. This CDR3 is CASSLKRNTQYF. As DNA, the CDR3 is TGTGCCAGCAGTTTAAAGCGGAATACGCAGTATTTT.

This clonotype was seen more than once but under ten times. V gene TRBV27 combines with J gene TRBJ2-3, with D perhaps matching TRBD2 (5 bases). V was pared by 5 bases and J by 4 bases, with 16 bases between. The CDR3 extends over 15 amino acids. Germline V gene data show CDR1 as MNHEY and CDR2 as SMNVEV (reference sequence). The CDR3 is CASSPGRGVADTQYF. The CDR3 nucleotides are TGTGCCAGCAGTCCTGGACGGGGAGTGGCAGATACGCAGTATTTT.

This clonotype was detected a few times. The CDR3, as DNA: TGTGCCACCAGCAGAGATGGCGGGGGGAATCCCGGGGAGCTGTTTTTT. Amino acids: CATSRDGGGNPGELFF. The gene calls are TRBV15 and TRBJ2-2, with 8 nucleotides matching TRBD2. CDR1 and CDR2 from the germline V gene are LNHNV and YYDKDF (reference sequence). Trimming at V came to 0 bases and at J to 6 bases, leaving 6 bases not matched to a gene. The CDR3 is made up of 16 amino acids.